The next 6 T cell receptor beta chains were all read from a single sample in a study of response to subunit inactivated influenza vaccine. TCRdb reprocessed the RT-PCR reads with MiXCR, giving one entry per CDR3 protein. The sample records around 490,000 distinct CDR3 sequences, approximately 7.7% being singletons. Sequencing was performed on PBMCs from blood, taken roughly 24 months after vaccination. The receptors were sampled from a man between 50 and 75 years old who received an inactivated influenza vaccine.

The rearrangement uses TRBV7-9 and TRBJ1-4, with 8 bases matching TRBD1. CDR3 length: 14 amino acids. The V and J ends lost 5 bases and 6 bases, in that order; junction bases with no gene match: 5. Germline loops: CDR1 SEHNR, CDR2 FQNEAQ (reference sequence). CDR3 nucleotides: TGTGCCAGCAGCAATGGACAGGGTTATGAAAAACTGTTTTTT. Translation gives CASSNGQGYEKLFF.

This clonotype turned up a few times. DNA of the CDR3: TGCGCCAGCAGCCGGAACAGGGAGGTTAACACTGAAGCTTTCTTT. Its protein product is CASSRNREVNTEAFF. The rearrangement uses TRBV5-1 and TRBJ1-1; D is possibly TRBD1 (6 bases). Germline CDR1 and CDR2: SGHRS and YFSETQ. This CDR3 contains 15 residues. Deletions cut 4 bases from V and 2 bases from J, with 15 bases between.

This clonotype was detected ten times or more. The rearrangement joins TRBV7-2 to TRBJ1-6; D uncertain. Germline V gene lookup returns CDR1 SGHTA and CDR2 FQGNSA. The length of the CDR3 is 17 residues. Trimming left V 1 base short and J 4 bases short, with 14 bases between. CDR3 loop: CASSLGYGTVYNSPLHF. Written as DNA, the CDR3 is TGTGCCAGCAGCTTAGGATACGGAACGGTTTATAATTCACCCCTCCACTTT.

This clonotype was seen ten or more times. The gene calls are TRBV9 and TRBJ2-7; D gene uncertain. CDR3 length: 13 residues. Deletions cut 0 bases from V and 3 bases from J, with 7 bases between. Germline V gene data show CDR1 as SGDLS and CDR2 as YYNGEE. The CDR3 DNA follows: TGTGCCAGCAGCGTAGAAAATAGCTACGAGCAGTACTTC. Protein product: CASSVENSYEQYF. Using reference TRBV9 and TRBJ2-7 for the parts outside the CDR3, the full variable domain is DSGVTQTPKHLITATGQRVTLRCSPRSGDLSVYWYQQSLDQGLQFLIQYYNGEERAKGNILERFSAQQFPDLHSELNLSSLELGDSALYFCASSVENSYEQYFGPGTRLTVT.

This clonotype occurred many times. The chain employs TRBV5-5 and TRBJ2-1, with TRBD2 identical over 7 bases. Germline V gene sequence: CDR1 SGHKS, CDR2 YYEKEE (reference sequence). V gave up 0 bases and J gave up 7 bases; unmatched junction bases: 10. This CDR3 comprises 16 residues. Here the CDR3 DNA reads TGTGCCAGCAGCTTGGCCCCCGGCGGGAGTTGGAATGAGCAGTTCTTC. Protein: CASSLAPGGSWNEQFF.

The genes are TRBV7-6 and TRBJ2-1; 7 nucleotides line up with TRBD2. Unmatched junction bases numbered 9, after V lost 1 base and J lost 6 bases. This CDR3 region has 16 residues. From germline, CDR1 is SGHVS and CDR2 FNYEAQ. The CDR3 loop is CASSLGTGGSINEQFF. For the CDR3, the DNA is TGTGCCAGCAGCTTAGGAACGGGGGGTTCAATCAATGAGCAGTTCTTC. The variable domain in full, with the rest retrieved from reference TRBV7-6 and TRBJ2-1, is GAGVSQSPRYKVTKRGQDVALRCDPISGHVSLYWYRQALGQGPEFLTYFNYEAQQDKSGLPNDRFSAERPEGSISTLTIQRTEQRDSAMYRCASSLGTGGSINEQFFGPGTRLTVL.